The clone carrying this T cell receptor beta chain was seen only once. The target antigen is unknown. One junction end disagrees with the germline gene, perhaps due to a read error. The data stem from a study of cytomegalovirus exposure and HLA in healthy donors. The study, taken as a whole, reports: In a later analysis, parvovirus B19, influenza, CMV and Epstein-Barr virus appeared linked to several top co-occurrence clusters.

Germline CDR1 is MNHNY and CDR2 is SVGAGI (reference sequence). This CDR3 has 12 residues. PCR used 60 Vbeta primers and 13 Jbeta primers. Per the study methods: In a later analysis, the count reached about 80 million unique TCR beta chains, with roughly 9.9 million shared. The repertoire was sequenced with immunoSEQ multiplex PCR; TCRdb's copy has only in-frame clones and lacks some. V and J calls and clone size are given by that table; D and trimming were obtained from the DNA. This table has about 120,000 clones, roughly 80% appearing once. The sequenced sample was PBMCs. This clonotype originated in a woman aged 40 to 50 in good health and CMV-seropositive. The V call is TRBV6-6, the J call TRBJ2-6; maybe TRBD1 (5 bases). DNA for the CDR3: TGTGCCAGCAGCTTAGGGGTCAACGTCCTGACTTTC. Translation: CASSLGVNVLTF.